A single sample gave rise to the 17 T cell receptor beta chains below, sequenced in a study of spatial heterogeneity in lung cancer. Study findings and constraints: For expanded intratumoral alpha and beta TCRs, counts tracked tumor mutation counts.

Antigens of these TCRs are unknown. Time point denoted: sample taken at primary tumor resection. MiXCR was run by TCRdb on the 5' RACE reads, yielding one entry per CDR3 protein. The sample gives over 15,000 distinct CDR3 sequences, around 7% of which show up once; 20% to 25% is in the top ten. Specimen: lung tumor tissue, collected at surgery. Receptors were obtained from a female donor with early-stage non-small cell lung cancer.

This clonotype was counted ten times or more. CDR3 amino acids: CSARREFTEAFF. CDR3 DNA sequence: TGCAGTGCGAGGAGGGAGTTTACTGAAGCTTTCTTT. The chain couples TRBV20-1 to TRBJ1-1; D unclear. Trimming removed 6 bases from V and 5 bases from J, with 13 bases in between. The CDR3 spans 12 residues. Germline V gives CDR1 DFQATT, CDR2 SNEGSKA (reference sequence).

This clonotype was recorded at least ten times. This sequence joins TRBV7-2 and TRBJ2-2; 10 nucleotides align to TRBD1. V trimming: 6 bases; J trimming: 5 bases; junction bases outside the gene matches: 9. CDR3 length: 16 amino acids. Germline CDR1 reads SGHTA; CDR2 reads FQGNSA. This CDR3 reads CASSPPGQGITGELFF. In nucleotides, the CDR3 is TGTGCCAGCAGTCCACCGGGACAGGGGATAACCGGGGAGCTGTTTTTT.

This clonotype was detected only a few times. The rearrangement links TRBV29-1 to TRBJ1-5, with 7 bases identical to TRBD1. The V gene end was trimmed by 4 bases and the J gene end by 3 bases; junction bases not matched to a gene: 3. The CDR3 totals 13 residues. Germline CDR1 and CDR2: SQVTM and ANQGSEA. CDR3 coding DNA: TGCAGCGTTGGAGACAGGGCCAATCAGCCCCAGCATTTT. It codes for CSVGDRANQPQHF. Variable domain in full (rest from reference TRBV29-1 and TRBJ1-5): SAVISQKPSRDICQRGTSLTIQCQVDSQVTMMFWYRQQPGQSLTLIATANQGSEATYESGFVIDKFPISRPNLTFSTLTVSNMSPEDSSIYLCSVGDRANQPQHFGDGTRLSIL.

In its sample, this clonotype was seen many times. CDR3 sequence (DNA): TGTGCCAGCAGCTCATCCGTAACTTGGGCTGAAGCTTTCTTT. Its protein product is CASSSSVTWAEAFF. V and J are TRBV11-2 and TRBJ1-1; D unresolved. V lost 4 bases and J lost 6, with 15 bases in between. The CDR3 length is 14 residues. Germline V lookup: CDR1 SGHAT, CDR2 FQNNGV. The variable domain in full, with the rest retrieved from reference TRBV11-2 and TRBJ1-1, is EAGVAQSPRYKIIEKRQSVAFWCNPISGHATLYWYQQILGQGPKLLIQFQNNGVVDDSQLPKDRFSAERLKGVDSTLKIQPAKLEDSAVYLCASSSSVTWAEAFFGQGTRLTVV.

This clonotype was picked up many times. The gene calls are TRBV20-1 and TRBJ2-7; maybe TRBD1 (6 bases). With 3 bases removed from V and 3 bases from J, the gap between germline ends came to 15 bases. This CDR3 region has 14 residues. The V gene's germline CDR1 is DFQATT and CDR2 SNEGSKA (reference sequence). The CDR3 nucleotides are TGCAGTGCTAGCTCCGGGACAAATGACTACGAGCAGTACTTC. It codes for CSASSGTNDYEQYF.

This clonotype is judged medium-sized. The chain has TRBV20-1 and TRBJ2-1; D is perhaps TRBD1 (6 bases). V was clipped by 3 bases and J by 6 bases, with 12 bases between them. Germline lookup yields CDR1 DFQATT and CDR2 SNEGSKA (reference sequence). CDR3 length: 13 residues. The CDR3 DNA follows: TGCAGTGCTAGGTGGACAGTTCTCAATGAGCAGTTCTTC. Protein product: CSARWTVLNEQFF.

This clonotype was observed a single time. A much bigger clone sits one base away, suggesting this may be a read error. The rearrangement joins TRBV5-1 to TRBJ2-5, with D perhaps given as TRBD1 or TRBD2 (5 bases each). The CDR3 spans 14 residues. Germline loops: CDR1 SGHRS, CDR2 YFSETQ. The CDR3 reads CASSPALGDETPYF. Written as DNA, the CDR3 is TGCGCCAGCAGCCCGGCCCTGGGGGACGAGACCCCGTACTTC.

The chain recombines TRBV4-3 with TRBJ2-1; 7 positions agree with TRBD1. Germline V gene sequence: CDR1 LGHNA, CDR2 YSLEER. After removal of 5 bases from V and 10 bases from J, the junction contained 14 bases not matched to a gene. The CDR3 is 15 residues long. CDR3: CASSFVTSTGSEQFF. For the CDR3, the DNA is TGCGCCAGCAGCTTCGTCACCTCGACAGGGTCGGAGCAGTTCTTC.

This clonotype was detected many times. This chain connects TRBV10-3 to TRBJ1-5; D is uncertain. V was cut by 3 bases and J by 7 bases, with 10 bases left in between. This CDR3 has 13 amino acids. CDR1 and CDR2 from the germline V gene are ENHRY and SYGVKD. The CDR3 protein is CAISDQGNQPQHF. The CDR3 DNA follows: TGTGCCATCAGTGATCAAGGGAACCAGCCCCAGCATTTT.

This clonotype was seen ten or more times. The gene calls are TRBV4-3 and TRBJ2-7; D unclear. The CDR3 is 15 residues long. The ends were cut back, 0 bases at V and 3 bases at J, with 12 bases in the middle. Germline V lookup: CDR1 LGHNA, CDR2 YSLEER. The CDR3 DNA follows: TGCGCCAGCAGCCAAGACGAGACTCAATTCTACGAGCAGTACTTC. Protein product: CASSQDETQFYEQYF.

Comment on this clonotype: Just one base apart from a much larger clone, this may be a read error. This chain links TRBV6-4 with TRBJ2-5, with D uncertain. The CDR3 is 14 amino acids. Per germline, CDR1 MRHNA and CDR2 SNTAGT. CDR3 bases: TGTGTCAGCAGTGACGGCGGCCGTCAAGAGACCCAGTACTTC. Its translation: CVSSDGGRQETQYF.

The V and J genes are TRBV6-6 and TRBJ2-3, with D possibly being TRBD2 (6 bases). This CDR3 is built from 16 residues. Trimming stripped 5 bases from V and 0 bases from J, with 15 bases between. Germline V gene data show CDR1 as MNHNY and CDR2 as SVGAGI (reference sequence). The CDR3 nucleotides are TGTGCCAGCAGTGCCCTACTAGCCCGTAGCACAGATACGCAGTATTTT. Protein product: CASSALLARSTDTQYF.

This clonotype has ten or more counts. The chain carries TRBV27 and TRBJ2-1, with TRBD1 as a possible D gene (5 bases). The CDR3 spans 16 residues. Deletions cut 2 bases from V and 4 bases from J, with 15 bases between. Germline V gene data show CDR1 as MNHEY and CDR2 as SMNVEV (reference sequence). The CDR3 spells CASSLQPPDKYNEQFF. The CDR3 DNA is TGTGCCAGCAGTTTACAACCCCCGGACAAGTACAATGAGCAGTTCTTC.

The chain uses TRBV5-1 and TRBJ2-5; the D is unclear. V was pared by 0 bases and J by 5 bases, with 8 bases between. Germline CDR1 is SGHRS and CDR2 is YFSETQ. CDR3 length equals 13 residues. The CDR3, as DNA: TGCGCCAGCAGCTTGGGGGAAATTGAGACCCAGTACTTC. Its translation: CASSLGEIETQYF.

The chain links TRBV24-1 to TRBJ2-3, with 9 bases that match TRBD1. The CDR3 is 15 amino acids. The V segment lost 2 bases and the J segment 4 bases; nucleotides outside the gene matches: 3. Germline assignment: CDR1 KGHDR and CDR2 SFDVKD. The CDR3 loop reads CATSDWTGEADTQYF. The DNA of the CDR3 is TGTGCCACCAGTGATTGGACAGGGGAGGCAGATACGCAGTATTTT.

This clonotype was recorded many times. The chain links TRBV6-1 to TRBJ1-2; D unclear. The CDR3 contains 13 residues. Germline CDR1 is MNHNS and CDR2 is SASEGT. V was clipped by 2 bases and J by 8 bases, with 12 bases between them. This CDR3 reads CASSESVNRGYTF. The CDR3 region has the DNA TGTGCCAGCAGTGAATCCGTAAATCGGGGCTACACCTTC.

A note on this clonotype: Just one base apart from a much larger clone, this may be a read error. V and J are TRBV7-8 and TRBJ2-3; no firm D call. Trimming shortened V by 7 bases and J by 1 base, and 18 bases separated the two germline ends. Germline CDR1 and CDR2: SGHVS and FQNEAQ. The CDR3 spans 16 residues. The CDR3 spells CASNPTRATGTDTQYF. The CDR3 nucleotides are TGTGCCAGCAACCCAACCCGGGCCACTGGCACAGATACGCAGTATTTT.